These 19 T cell receptor beta chains share one sample of origin, sequenced in a study of T-cell reconstitution after alpha-beta-depleted transplantation in children. TCRbeta library construction was performed incorporating unique molecular identifiers. In TCRdb, the PCR reads were re-called with MiXCR into one record per CDR3 protein. The repertoire has tens of thousands of distinct CDR3 sequences, 7.5% to 10% of them found once; the top ten carry 25% to 30%. This specimen was PBMCs, mostly from graft donor cells, taken 60 days after TCRalphabeta/CD19-depleted stem cell transplant. The source of these receptors is a male patient aged 2 to 9 who had a stem cell transplant for chronic granulomatous disease, so the T cells may come from the graft donor.

This chain links TRBV3-1 with TRBJ1-2, with a tentative D call TRBD1 (6 bases). V dropped 0 bases and J dropped 5 bases, with 10 bases sitting between them. The CDR3 runs 14 residues. CDR1 LGHDT and CDR2 YNNKEL come from the germline V gene (reference sequence). In DNA form, the CDR3 reads TGTGCCAGCAGCCAAGACCTGCAGGGGTATGGCTACACCTTC. Protein product: CASSQDLQGYGYTF.

At least ten counts were recorded for this clonotype. The chain couples TRBV20-1 to TRBJ1-1; 8 bases align to TRBD1. J was trimmed by 1 base and V by 5 bases; bases with no gene match: 6. The CDR3 totals 14 residues. CDR1 DFQATT and CDR2 SNEGSKA come from the germline V gene (reference sequence). CDR3 DNA: TGCAGTGCTCTCATAGACAGGGGGAACACTGAAGCTTTCTTT. This sequence encodes CSALIDRGNTEAFF.

Ten or more counts support this clonotype. The chain links TRBV11-2 to TRBJ2-7; 9 bases align to TRBD1. The V and J ends lost 0 bases and 3 bases, in that order; junction bases with no gene match: 6. The CDR3 loop spans 16 amino acids. Germline CDR1 is SGHAT and CDR2 is FQNNGV. CDR3 sequence reads: CASSLEGTGQIYEQYF. For the CDR3, the DNA is TGTGCCAGCAGCTTAGAGGGGACAGGGCAAATCTACGAGCAGTACTTC.

This clonotype was seen at least ten times. CDR3 sequence reads: CASSLGHSTTGELFF. The CDR3 nucleotides are TGTGCCAGCAGCTTAGGGCACAGTACAACCGGGGAGCTGTTTTTT. The chain couples TRBV11-2 to TRBJ2-2, with no clear D. Germline CDR1 reads SGHAT; CDR2 reads FQNNGV. With 1 base removed from V and 5 bases from J, the gap between germline ends came to 11 bases. This CDR3 is built from 15 residues.

This clonotype was detected many times. The CDR3 loop reads CASSSRVGYTF. In DNA, the CDR3 is TGCGCCAGCAGTTCCAGGGTTGGCTACACCTTC. V and J are TRBV5-1 and TRBJ1-2; TRBD1 might be the D (5 bases). Germline CDR1 SGHRS, CDR2 YFSETQ. Trimming removed 5 bases at V and 7 bases at J, with 9 bases between. The CDR3 length is 11 residues.

The table lists this clonotype with many counts. The chain links TRBV20-1 to TRBJ2-7; the D gene is possibly TRBD1 (6 bases). The germline CDR1 and CDR2 sequences are DFQATT and SNEGSKA (reference sequence). V shed 2 bases and J shed 2 bases, with 13 bases lying between them. The CDR3 is 14 amino acids. CDR3 DNA: TGCAGTGCTAGATCGGGACAATTCCCCTACGAGCAGTACTTC. As protein: CSARSGQFPYEQYF.

The table lists this clonotype with many counts. The J gene is TRBJ2-4, the V gene TRBV12-3 or TRBV12-4; TRBD2 might be the D (5 bases). CDR3 size: 13 residues. Trimming cost V 7 bases and J 5 bases, with 12 bases left between them. CDR3 sequence reads: CASKGGWENIQYF. The CDR3 DNA sequence: TGTGCCAGCAAGGGCGGGTGGGAAAACATTCAGTACTTC.

There are many counts of this clonotype. This chain links TRBV20-1 with TRBJ2-2, with D possibly TRBD2 on 6 matching bases. Trimming took off 1 base at V and 6 bases at J, with 15 bases between the two ends. The CDR3 runs to 15 residues. Germline V gene data show CDR1 as DFQATT and CDR2 as SNEGSKA (reference sequence). CDR3 sequence (DNA): TGCAGTGCTAGAGGTAGACTAGTGACGTCCGGGGAGCTGTTTTTT. Translating it yields CSARGRLVTSGELFF.

This clonotype was observed at least ten times. The V gene is TRBV28, the J gene TRBJ2-3, with a weak D call TRBD2 (5 bases). Per the germline V gene, CDR1 is MDHEN and CDR2 is SYDVKM. Trimming cost V 1 base and J 4 bases, with 9 bases left between them. The CDR3 consists of 14 residues. CDR3 in amino acids: CASSLYRGSDTQYF. The CDR3 DNA follows: TGTGCCAGCAGTTTATACCGGGGTTCAGATACGCAGTATTTT.

This clonotype has just a few counts. The chain links TRBV5-6 to TRBJ2-1; 8 bases are shared with TRBD1. Unmatched junction bases numbered 4, after V lost 0 bases and J lost 8 bases. The CDR3 extends over 14 amino acids. Germline V gives CDR1 SGHDT, CDR2 YYEEEE. Written as DNA, the CDR3 is TGTGCCAGCAGCTTGGGGACAGGGCTCTATGAGCAGTTCTTC. It encodes CASSLGTGLYEQFF.

The table lists this clonotype with many counts. V and J are TRBV20-1 and TRBJ2-7; 9 bases align to TRBD2. Germline assignment: CDR1 DFQATT and CDR2 SNEGSKA (reference sequence). V lost 7 bases and J lost 2; bases outside the gene matches: 6. This CDR3 has 13 residues. CDR3 DNA: TGCAGTGTGATCGCGGGAGGGACCTACGAGCAGTACTTC. It specifies CSVIAGGTYEQYF.

The chain has TRBV20-1 and TRBJ2-4; D remains ambiguous. Trimming removed 0 bases from V and 6 bases from J, with 12 bases in between. The CDR3 is made up of 14 amino acids. From germline, CDR1 is DFQATT and CDR2 SNEGSKA (reference sequence). This CDR3 reads CSARDPTMGNIQYF. The CDR3 nucleotides read TGCAGTGCTAGAGACCCGACCATGGGAAACATTCAGTACTTC.

This clonotype was counted a few times. V is TRBV6-5 and J is TRBJ2-6, with D perhaps TRBD1 or TRBD2 (5 bases each). CDR3 length: 16 amino acids. From germline, CDR1 is MNHEY and CDR2 SVGAGI. Trimming left V 2 bases short and J 4 bases short, with 12 bases between. CDR3 amino acids: CASSYAAGTGANVLTF. The CDR3 region has the DNA TGTGCCAGCAGTTACGCGGCAGGGACGGGGGCCAACGTCCTGACTTTC.

The chain links TRBV18 to TRBJ1-6, with TRBD1 matching over 10 bases. Losses at the gene ends were 1 base for V and 13 bases for J; bases not matched to a gene: 1. The germline V gene encodes CDR1 KGHSH and CDR2 LQKENI. The CDR3 totals 13 residues. CDR3 residues: CASSPRDRGPLHF. The CDR3 DNA reads as TGTGCCAGCTCACCACGGGACAGGGGTCCCCTCCACTTT.

The chain is built from TRBV20-1 and TRBJ1-5, with D hard to call. V shed 0 bases and J shed 1 base, with 10 bases lying between them. The CDR3 totals 15 residues. Germline V CDR1 and CDR2: DFQATT, SNEGSKA (reference sequence). CDR3 nucleotides: TGCAGTGCTAGAGATTCCACGGTGAGCAATCAGCCCCAGCATTTT. Its translation: CSARDSTVSNQPQHF.

In this sample, this clonotype turned up many times. The chain links TRBV20-1 to TRBJ2-2; 10 positions agree with TRBD2. The germline CDR1 and CDR2 sequences are DFQATT and SNEGSKA (reference sequence). This CDR3 spans 16 amino acids. With V trimmed by 0 bases and J by 3 bases, 4 bases remained unmatched. CDR3 protein: CSAREGLAGDTGELFF. DNA of the CDR3: TGCAGTGCTAGAGAAGGGCTAGCGGGAGACACCGGGGAGCTGTTTTTT.

The chain employs TRBV30 and TRBJ1-5; D not certain. Between the trimmed V and J ends, which lost 0 bases and 7 bases, there was a span of 10 bases. Germline loops: CDR1 GTSNPN, CDR2 SVGIG (reference sequence). This CDR3 has 13 residues. Written as DNA, the CDR3 is TGTGCCTGGAGTGTAGGATCCTCACAGCCCCAGCATTTT. As protein: CAWSVGSSQPQHF.

This clonotype was counted many times. V and J are TRBV18 and TRBJ2-7; perhaps TRBD2 as D (5 bases). This CDR3 is 16 amino acids long. The germline V gene encodes CDR1 KGHSH and CDR2 LQKENI. Trimming removed 3 bases from V and 1 base from J, with 16 bases in between. CDR3 in amino acids: CASSPLPGTNSYEQYF. The CDR3 region has the DNA TGTGCCAGCTCACCCCTCCCGGGAACCAATTCCTACGAGCAGTACTTC.

The chain recombines TRBV3-1 with TRBJ2-3, with D possibly TRBD2 on 6 matching bases. Per the germline V gene, CDR1 is LGHDT and CDR2 is YNNKEL (reference sequence). This CDR3 is built from 13 residues. V lost 5 bases, J lost 8 bases, and 14 bases lay in between. Written as DNA, the CDR3 is TGTGCCAGCAGCGCTGAACTAGCCGTTACGCAGTATTTT. It yields the protein CASSAELAVTQYF.